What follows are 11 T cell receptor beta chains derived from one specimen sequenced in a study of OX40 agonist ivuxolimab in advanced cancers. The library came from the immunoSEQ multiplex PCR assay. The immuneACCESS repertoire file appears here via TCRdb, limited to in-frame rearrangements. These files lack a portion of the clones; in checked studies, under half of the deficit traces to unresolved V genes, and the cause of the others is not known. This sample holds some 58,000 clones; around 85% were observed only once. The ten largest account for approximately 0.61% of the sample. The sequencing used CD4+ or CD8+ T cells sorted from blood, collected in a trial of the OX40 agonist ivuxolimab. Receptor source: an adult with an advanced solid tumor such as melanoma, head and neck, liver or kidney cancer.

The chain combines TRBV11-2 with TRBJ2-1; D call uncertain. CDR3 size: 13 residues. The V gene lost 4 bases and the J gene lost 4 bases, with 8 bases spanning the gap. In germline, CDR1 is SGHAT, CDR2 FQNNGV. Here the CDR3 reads CASSSELYNEQFF. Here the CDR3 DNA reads TGTGCCAGCAGCTCAGAATTATACAATGAGCAGTTCTTC.

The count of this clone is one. In nucleotides, the CDR3 is TGTGCCAGCACTACGGGCTTACACTCCTACGAGCAGTACTTC. Protein sequence: CASTTGLHSYEQYF. The rearrangement uses TRBV2 and TRBJ2-5; D remains ambiguous. The J call is uncertain, as TRBJ2-7 better fits the DNA end. The CDR3 sequence is 14 residues long. The germline gives CDR1 SNHLY, CDR2 FYNNEI.

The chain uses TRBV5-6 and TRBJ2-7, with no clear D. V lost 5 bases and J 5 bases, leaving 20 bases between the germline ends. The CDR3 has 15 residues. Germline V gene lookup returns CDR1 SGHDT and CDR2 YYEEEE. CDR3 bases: TGTGCCAGCAGAGGCGAGCGAGAGGAGTGGAACGAGCAGTACTTC. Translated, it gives CASRGEREEWNEQYF. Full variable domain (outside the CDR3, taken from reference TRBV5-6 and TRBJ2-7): DAGVTQSPTHLIKTRGQQVTLRCSPKSGHDTVSWYQQALGQGPQFIFQYYEEEERQRGNFPDRFSGHQFPNYSSELNVNALLLGDSALYLCASRGEREEWNEQYFGPGTRLTVT.

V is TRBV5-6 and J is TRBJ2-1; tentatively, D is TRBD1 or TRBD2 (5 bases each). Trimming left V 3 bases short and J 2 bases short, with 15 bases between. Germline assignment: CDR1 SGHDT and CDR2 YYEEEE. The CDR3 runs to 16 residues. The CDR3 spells CASSSTRDRTYNEQFF. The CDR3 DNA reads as TGTGCCAGCAGCTCCACTCGGGACCGAACCTACAATGAGCAGTTCTTC. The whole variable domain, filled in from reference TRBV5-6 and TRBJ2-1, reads DAGVTQSPTHLIKTRGQQVTLRCSPKSGHDTVSWYQQALGQGPQFIFQYYEEEERQRGNFPDRFSGHQFPNYSSELNVNALLLGDSALYLCASSSTRDRTYNEQFFGPGTRLTVL.

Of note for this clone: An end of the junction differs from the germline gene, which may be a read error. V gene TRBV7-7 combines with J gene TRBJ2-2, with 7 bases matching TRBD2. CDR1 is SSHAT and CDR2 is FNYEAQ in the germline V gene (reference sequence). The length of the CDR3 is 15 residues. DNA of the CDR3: TGTGCTAGCAGCCCAGGACTAGTAAGCACCGGGGAGCTGTTTTTT. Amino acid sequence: CASSPGLVSTGELFF.

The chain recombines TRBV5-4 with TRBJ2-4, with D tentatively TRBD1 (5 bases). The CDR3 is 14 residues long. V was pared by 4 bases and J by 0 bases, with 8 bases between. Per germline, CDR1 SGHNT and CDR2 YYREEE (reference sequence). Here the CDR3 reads CASSRQLAKNIQYF. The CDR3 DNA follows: TGTGCCAGCAGCCGACAGCTAGCCAAAAACATTCAGTACTTC.

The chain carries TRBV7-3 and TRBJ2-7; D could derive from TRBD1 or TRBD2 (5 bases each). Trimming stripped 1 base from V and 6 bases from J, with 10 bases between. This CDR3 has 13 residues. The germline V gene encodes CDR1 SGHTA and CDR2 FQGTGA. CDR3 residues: CASSLNPGTEQYF. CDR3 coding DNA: TGTGCCAGCAGCTTAAATCCAGGGACCGAGCAGTACTTC.

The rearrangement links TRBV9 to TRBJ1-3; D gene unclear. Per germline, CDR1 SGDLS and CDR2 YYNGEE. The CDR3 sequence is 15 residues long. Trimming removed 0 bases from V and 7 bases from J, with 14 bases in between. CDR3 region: CASSVVNHRANTIYF. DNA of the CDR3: TGTGCCAGCAGCGTAGTAAACCATAGGGCTAACACCATATATTTT. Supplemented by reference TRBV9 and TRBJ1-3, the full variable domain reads DSGVTQTPKHLITATGQRVTLRCSPRSGDLSVYWYQQSLDQGLQFLIQYYNGEERAKGNILERFSAQQFPDLHSELNLSSLELGDSALYFCASSVVNHRANTIYFGEGSWLTVV.

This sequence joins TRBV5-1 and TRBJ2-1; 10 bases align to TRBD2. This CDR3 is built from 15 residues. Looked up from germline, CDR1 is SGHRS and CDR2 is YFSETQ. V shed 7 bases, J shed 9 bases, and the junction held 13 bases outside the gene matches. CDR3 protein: CASGPSSGSGSEQFF. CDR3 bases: TGCGCCAGCGGACCCTCTAGCGGGAGTGGTAGTGAGCAGTTCTTC.

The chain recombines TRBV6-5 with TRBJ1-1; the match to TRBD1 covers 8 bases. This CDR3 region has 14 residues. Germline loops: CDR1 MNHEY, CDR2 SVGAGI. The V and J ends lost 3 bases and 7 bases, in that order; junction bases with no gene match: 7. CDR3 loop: CASSYSIQGGEAFF. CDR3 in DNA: TGTGCCAGCAGTTATTCCATACAGGGGGGTGAAGCTTTCTTT.

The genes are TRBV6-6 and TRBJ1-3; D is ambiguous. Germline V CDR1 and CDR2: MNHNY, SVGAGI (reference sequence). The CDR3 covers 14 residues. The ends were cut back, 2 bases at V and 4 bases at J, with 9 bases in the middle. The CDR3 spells CASSYGATGNTIYF. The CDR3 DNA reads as TGTGCCAGCAGTTACGGTGCCACGGGAAACACCATATATTTT.